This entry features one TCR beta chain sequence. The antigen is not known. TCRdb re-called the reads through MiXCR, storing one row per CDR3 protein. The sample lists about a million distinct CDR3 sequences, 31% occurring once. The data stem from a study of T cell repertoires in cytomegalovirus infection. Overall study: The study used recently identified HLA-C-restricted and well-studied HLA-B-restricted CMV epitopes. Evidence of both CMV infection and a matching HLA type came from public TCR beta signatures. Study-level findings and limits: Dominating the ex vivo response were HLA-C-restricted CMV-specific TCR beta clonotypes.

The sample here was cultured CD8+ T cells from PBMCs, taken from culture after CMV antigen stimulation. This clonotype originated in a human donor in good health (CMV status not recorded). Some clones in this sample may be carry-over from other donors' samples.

As DNA, the CDR3 is TGCAGTGCTAGTCTTACTAGCGGGGGTTCAGAGACCCAGTACTTC. Translated: CSASLTSGGSETQYF. The chain couples TRBV20-1 to TRBJ2-5; 11 nucleotides line up with TRBD2. The CDR3 length is 15 residues. CDR1 and CDR2 (germline): DFQATT, SNEGSKA (reference sequence). With V trimmed by 3 bases and J by 4 bases, 7 bases remained unmatched.